This entry lists 17 T cell receptor beta chains sequenced from one sample in a study of T cells in Graves' hyperthyroidism and ophthalmopathy. Amplification targeted TCR beta CDR3 regions from RNA transcripts. The HTBI primer set was used in a first-round RT-PCR of the TCR CDR3. TCRdb itself ran the multiplex PCR reads through MiXCR, one entry per CDR3 protein. The repertoire has about 96,000 distinct CDR3 sequences, under 65% of them found once; the top ten carry about 25%. What was sequenced was blood. The receptors originated from a woman between 40 and 55 years old with Graves' hyperthyroidism.

This clonotype was observed at least ten times. The rearrangement joins TRBV12-3 or TRBV12-4 to TRBJ1-5; D may be TRBD1 (5 bases). The V and J ends lost 4 bases and 1 base respectively, with 5 bases between them. CDR3 length: 13 amino acids. The CDR3 DNA is TGTGCCAGCAGTTGGGACAGCAATCAGCCCCAGCATTTT. Translated, it gives CASSWDSNQPQHF.

This clonotype was detected once. At one boundary the junction diverges from the germline segment, which might be a read error. CDR3 region: CATSGGSGELFF. In DNA form, the CDR3 reads TGTGCCACCAGTGGAGGTAGCGGGGAGCTGTTTTTT. This sequence joins TRBV6-1 and TRBJ2-2; D may be TRBD2 (5 bases). Germline V gene sequence: CDR1 MNHNS, CDR2 SASEGT. This CDR3 comprises 12 residues.

On this clonotype: A much larger clone sits a single nucleotide away, making a read error possible. The V call is TRBV20-1, the J call TRBJ1-5, with TRBD1 matching 8 bases. Trimming removed 4 bases from V and 10 bases from J; junction bases left unmatched: 12. This CDR3 has 14 amino acids. Germline V CDR1 and CDR2: DFQATT, SNEGSKA (reference sequence). Here the CDR3 reads CSAMGGTGGVPQHF. The CDR3 DNA reads as TGCAGTGCTATGGGGGGCACAGGGGGGGTACCCCAGCATTTT.

The chain has TRBV10-3 and TRBJ1-2; D unresolved. The CDR3 runs 14 residues. Germline V gives CDR1 ENHRY, CDR2 SYGVKD. The V end was cut by 2 bases, the J end by 3 bases, with 10 bases between. CDR3 sequence: CAISEGWRHYGYTF. The CDR3 DNA sequence: TGTGCCATCAGTGAGGGGTGGCGACACTATGGCTACACCTTC.

V usage is TRBV7-2 and J usage is TRBJ2-7, with 10 positions matching TRBD2. Germline-derived CDR1 and CDR2 are SGHTA and FQGNSA. With 4 bases clipped from V and 1 base from J, the junction kept 1 base outside the gene matches. CDR3 length: 14 amino acids. The CDR3 loop reads CASSSLAGSYEQYF. As DNA, the CDR3 is TGTGCCAGCAGCTCACTAGCGGGGTCCTACGAGCAGTACTTC. Based on the CDR3 plus reference TRBV7-2 and TRBJ2-7, the full variable domain is GAGVSQSPSNKVTEKGKDVELRCDPISGHTALYWYRQSLGQGLEFLIYFQGNSAPDKSGLPSDRFSAERTGGSVSTLTIQRTQQEDSAVYLCASSSLAGSYEQYFGPGTRLTVT.

A word on this clonotype: Mismatch with germline at one junction end may stem from a read error. The genes are TRBV7-9 and TRBJ2-3; possibly TRBD1 for D (5 bases). The V gene's germline CDR1 is SEHNR and CDR2 FQNEAQ (reference sequence). The CDR3 loop spans 14 amino acids. The CDR3 loop is CASSQGRGSDAQYF. CDR3 nucleotides: TGTGCCAGCAGCCAGGGCCGTGGGTCAGATGCGCAGTATTTT.

This clonotype occurred many times. V and J are TRBV19 and TRBJ1-1; 7 bases agree with TRBD1. Germline V CDR1 and CDR2: LNHDA, SQIVND (reference sequence). J lost 1 base, V lost 2 bases, and 1 base had no gene match. The CDR3 covers 14 residues. The CDR3: CASSIQGGNTEAFF. In DNA, the CDR3 is TGTGCCAGTAGTATACAGGGGGGGAACACTGAAGCTTTCTTT.

The V gene is TRBV29-1, the J gene TRBJ1-4; the D gene is possibly TRBD1 (6 bases). Deletions cut 7 bases from V and 5 bases from J, with 11 bases between. The V gene's germline CDR1 is SQVTM and CDR2 ANQGSEA. The CDR3 runs 12 residues. The chain's CDR3 is CSAVRGNEKLFF. In nucleotides, the CDR3 is TGCAGCGCCGTTAGGGGGAATGAAAAACTGTTTTTT.

As regards this clonotype: The junction differs from germline at one of its ends, possibly a read error. This chain connects TRBV6-4 to TRBJ2-7; TRBD2 agrees at 13 bases. The CDR3 length is 18 residues. Germline loops: CDR1 MRHNA, CDR2 SNTAGT. This CDR3 reads CASSDSGTSGISVYEQYF. CDR3 coding DNA: TGTGCCAGCAGCGACTCCGGGACTAGCGGGATTTCGGTTTACGAGCAGTACTTC.

This clonotype was recorded many times. CDR3 in DNA: TGCAGTGCTAGAGTTATAGGGGGGGACAGCCCGTTCCAAGAGACCCAGTACTTC. Its protein product is CSARVIGGDSPFQETQYF. The chain is built from TRBV20-1 and TRBJ2-5, with D perhaps matching TRBD1 or TRBD2 (7 bases each). Germline V gene lookup returns CDR1 DFQATT and CDR2 SNEGSKA (reference sequence). Trimming pared 1 base from V and 1 base from J, leaving 22 bases between. The CDR3 contains 18 residues.

This clonotype was recorded many times. CDR3 coding DNA: TGTGCCAGCAGCCAGAGCGGGAACTCTGGAAACACCTTC. It codes for CASSQSGNSGNTF. This chain connects TRBV7-2 to TRBJ1-2; D is unclear. Looked up from germline, CDR1 is SGHTA and CDR2 is FQGNSA. Trimming took off 5 bases at V and 12 bases at J, with 19 bases between the two ends. The CDR3 extends over 13 amino acids.

The count of this clonotype is one. The chain recombines TRBV29-1 with TRBJ2-5; 11 nucleotides match TRBD1. Germline V gene lookup returns CDR1 SQVTM and CDR2 ANQGSEA. With 6 bases clipped from V and 4 bases from J, the junction kept 7 bases outside the gene matches. The CDR3 contains 14 residues. This CDR3 is CSVTGTGGGETQYF. CDR3 coding DNA: TGCAGCGTGACCGGGACAGGGGGAGGAGAGACCCAGTACTTC. Filled out from reference TRBV29-1 and TRBJ2-5, the complete variable domain reads SAVISQKPSRDICQRGTSLTIQCQVDSQVTMMFWYRQQPGQSLTLIATANQGSEATYESGFVIDKFPISRPNLTFSTLTVSNMSPEDSSIYLCSVTGTGGGETQYFGPGTRLLVL.

A single count supports this clonotype. The chain joins TRBV15 to TRBJ1-5, with D tentatively TRBD1 (5 bases). The germline V gene encodes CDR1 LNHNV and CDR2 YYDKDF (reference sequence). V was clipped by 5 bases and J by 11 bases, with 19 bases between them. CDR3 length: 14 amino acids. The CDR3 nucleotides read TGTGCCACCAGCTCCCGACGGGGCCCTTGGTCCCAGCATTTT. It is translated as CATSSRRGPWSQHF.

This clonotype was observed a single time. With a much larger clone just one base away, this may be a read error. This likely comes from a read error, as the CDR3 has no conserved phenylalanine or tryptophan at its end. This rearrangement joins TRBV6-5 to TRBJ1-1; a possible D gene is TRBD1 (6 bases). Trimming left V 8 bases short and J 6 bases short, with 13 bases between. Germline V gene sequence: CDR1 MNHEY, CDR2 SVGAGI. The CDR3 covers 12 residues. In DNA form, the CDR3 reads TGTGCCAGCGACGACAGGTCTCCTGAAGCTTTCCTT. Its translation: CASDDRSPEAFL.

This rearrangement joins TRBV12-3 or TRBV12-4 to TRBJ2-5, with 7 bases that match TRBD2. V gave up 8 bases and J gave up 5 bases; unmatched junction bases: 14. CDR3 length: 15 residues. CDR3 amino acids: CASGGTISPLETQYF. The CDR3 region has the DNA TGTGCCAGCGGAGGGACTATCTCCCCTCTCGAGACCCAGTACTTC.

About this clonotype: The junction shows a germline mismatch at one end, possibly a read error. The chain joins TRBV2 to TRBJ2-2, with 11 nucleotides matching TRBD2. This CDR3 has 16 residues. Germline lookup yields CDR1 SNHLY and CDR2 FYNNEI. The CDR3 region has the DNA TGTGCCAGCAGCGCCACTAGCGGGAGTTGGGCCGGGGAGCTGTTATTT. Protein product: CASSATSGSWAGELLF.

The genes are TRBV29-1 and TRBJ2-7; weak D call: TRBD1 (5 bases). This CDR3 comprises 13 residues. The germline V and J ends were trimmed by 8 bases and 1 base, with 15 bases remaining between them. In germline, CDR1 is SQVTM, CDR2 ANQGSEA. CDR3 coding DNA: TGCAGCCAAGTGTCCAGGACATCCTACGAGCAGTACTTC. This sequence encodes CSQVSRTSYEQYF.